A selection of T cell receptor beta chains follows, all from one sample in a study of blood T cell repertoires in COVID-19. Sequencing used immunoSEQ multiplex PCR; TCRdb keeps in-frame clones, though not all of them. The table includes 160,000 or so clones, about 85% detected once. The sample taken for sequencing was peripheral blood. The source is a man aged 65-85 years who had recovered from COVID-19. CDR3s include the opening cysteine and the closing phenylalanine or tryptophan. The order of the fields is J gene, clone size, V gene, D gene, CDR3 protein, CDR3 DNA. The D gene is left open where the match is weak. For some rows the clone size is stated as once, few or many, or as a class when expanded; others skip it.

J: TRBJ2-5; size: NA; V: TRBV7-7; D: TRBD2; CDR3: CASSSRTSGRGAQETQYF; DNA: TGTGCTAGCAGCTCCAGGACTAGCGGGAGAGGGGCCCAAGAGACCCAGTACTTC
J: TRBJ2-5; size: NA; V: TRBV20-1; D: TRBD1; CDR3: CSASRDRVSETQYF; DNA: TGCAGTGCTAGTCGGGACAGGGTGTCCGAGACCCAGTACTTC
J: TRBJ2-1; size: NA; V: TRBV2; D: NA; CDR3: CASSEQGPSSYNEQFF; DNA: TGTGCCAGCAGTGAACAGGGGCCAAGCTCCTACAATGAGCAGTTCTTC
J: TRBJ2-7; size: NA; V: TRBV28; D: TRBD1; CDR3: CASSATGGHDSYEQYF; DNA: TGTGCCAGCAGTGCCACAGGGGGCCATGACTCCTACGAGCAGTACTTC
J: TRBJ2-5; size: once; V: TRBV28; D: NA; CDR3: CASISYGETQYF; DNA: TGTGCCAGCATCTCATATGGCGAGACCCAGTACTTC
J: TRBJ1-5; size: NA; V: TRBV19; D: TRBD1; CDR3: CASSIYKGQAPSPQHF; DNA: TGTGCCAGTAGTATATATAAGGGACAGGCCCCCAGTCCCCAGCATTTT
J: TRBJ2-7; size: NA; V: TRBV28; D: TRBD1; CDR3: CASSPMTGTWYEQYF; DNA: TGTGCCAGCAGTCCGATGACAGGGACCTGGTACGAGCAGTACTTC
J: TRBJ1-1; size: NA; V: TRBV7-9; D: NA; CDR3: CASSRRTDPEAFF; DNA: TGTGCCAGCAGCAGACGGACAGACCCTGAAGCTTTCTTT
J: TRBJ2-7; size: NA; V: TRBV5-1; D: TRBD1; CDR3: CASSLWTGPKKIYEQYF; DNA: TGCGCCAGCAGCTTATGGACAGGCCCTAAGAAGATCTACGAGCAGTACTTC
J: TRBJ1-1; size: few; V: TRBV7-9; D: NA; CDR3: CASSLARSITEAFF; DNA: TGTGCCAGCAGCTTAGCGCGCTCAATCACTGAAGCTTTCTTT
J: TRBJ1-4; size: few; V: TRBV7-9; D: NA; CDR3: CASSLLGDEKLFF; DNA: TGTGCCAGCAGCTTATTAGGGGATGAAAAACTGTTTTTT
J: TRBJ1-5; size: NA; V: TRBV7-2; D: TRBD1; CDR3: CASSFRGPGQPQHF; DNA: TGTGCCAGCAGCTTTAGGGGGCCTGGTCAGCCCCAGCATTTT
J: TRBJ1-5; size: NA; V: TRBV18; D: NA; CDR3: CASSLSGGGNQPQHF; DNA: TGTGCCAGCTCACTTTCTGGGGGGGGCAATCAGCCCCAGCATTTT
J: TRBJ2-5; size: NA; V: TRBV18; D: NA; CDR3: CASRLAGVETQYF; DNA: TGTGCCAGCCGCCTAGCTGGAGTAGAGACCCAGTACTTC
J: TRBJ1-6; size: NA; V: TRBV19; D: TRBD1; CDR3: CASSEIPGQGNSPLHF; DNA: TGTGCCAGTAGCGAGATCCCGGGACAGGGGAATTCACCCCTCCACTTT
J: TRBJ1-3; size: NA; V: TRBV28; D: NA; CDR3: CASSIQVLSGNTIYF; DNA: TGTGCCAGCAGTATACAGGTTCTCTCTGGAAACACCATATATTTT
J: TRBJ1-2; size: few; V: TRBV28; D: NA; CDR3: CASSLGQGNYGYTF; DNA: TGTGCCAGCAGTTTAGGTCAGGGTAACTATGGCTACACCTTC
J: TRBJ1-1; size: NA; V: TRBV18; D: TRBD1; CDR3: CASSSNRGDTEAFF; DNA: TGTGCCAGCTCATCCAACAGGGGAGACACTGAAGCTTTCTTT
J: TRBJ2-7; size: NA; V: TRBV19; D: TRBD1; CDR3: CASSGPTKTGLIYEQYF; DNA: TGTGCCAGTAGTGGTCCCACGAAGACAGGGCTGATCTACGAGCAGTACTTC
J: TRBJ1-1; size: NA; V: TRBV9; D: NA; CDR3: CASSPGGASAFF; DNA: TGTGCCAGCAGTCCTGGGGGGGCGTCCGCTTTCTTT
J: TRBJ2-7; size: once; V: TRBV3-1/TRBV3-2; D: NA; CDR3: CASSPSGYEQYF; DNA: TGTGCCAGCAGTCCCTCGGGCTACGAGCAGTACTTC
J: TRBJ2-3; size: NA; V: TRBV9; D: NA; CDR3: CATGDTQYF; DNA: TGTGCCACAGGAGATACGCAGTATTTT
J: TRBJ2-1; size: NA; V: TRBV2; D: NA; CDR3: CASEFHNEQFF; DNA: TGTGCCAGCGAGTTCCACAATGAGCAGTTCTTC
J: TRBJ2-5; size: NA; V: TRBV5-4; D: TRBD2; CDR3: CASSIAGVRETQYF; DNA: TGTGCCAGCAGCATAGCGGGAGTACGAGAGACCCAGTACTTC
J: TRBJ2-3; size: NA; V: TRBV6-1; D: NA; CDR3: CASSDYFIRSTDTQYF; DNA: TGTGCCAGCAGTGACTATTTCATCCGGAGCACAGATACGCAGTATTTT
J: TRBJ2-1; size: NA; V: TRBV5-1; D: TRBD2; CDR3: CASSFQLAGPGNEQFF; DNA: TGCGCCAGCAGCTTTCAACTAGCGGGACCCGGGAATGAGCAGTTCTTC
J: TRBJ1-1; size: NA; V: TRBV3-1/TRBV3-2; D: NA; CDR3: CASSRYRETAEAFF; DNA: TGTGCCAGCAGCCGGTACAGGGAAACCGCTGAAGCTTTCTTT
J: TRBJ2-7; size: NA; V: TRBV6-6; D: TRBD2; CDR3: CASPEVSGTYEQYF; DNA: TGTGCCAGCCCGGAGGTTAGCGGGACCTACGAGCAGTACTTC
J: TRBJ1-4; size: NA; V: TRBV15; D: TRBD1; CDR3: CATSRTRDSYEKLFF; DNA: TGTGCCACCAGCCGTACCCGGGACAGCTATGAAAAACTGTTTTTT
J: TRBJ1-3; size: NA; V: TRBV5-5; D: NA; CDR3: CASSPGTTGNTIYF; DNA: TGTGCCAGCAGCCCGGGGACAACTGGAAACACCATATATTTT
J: TRBJ1-6; size: NA; V: TRBV5-1; D: TRBD1; CDR3: CASSLEVRDRGRSSPLHF; DNA: TGCGCCAGCAGCTTGGAAGTTCGGGACAGGGGGCGTAGTTCACCCCTCCACTTT
J: TRBJ1-2; size: NA; V: TRBV5-1; D: NA; CDR3: CASSLESGDYGYTF; DNA: TGCGCCAGCAGCTTGGAGTCGGGGGACTATGGCTACACCTTC
J: TRBJ1-1; size: NA; V: TRBV5-1; D: TRBD1; CDR3: CASSATGQNTEAFF; DNA: TGCGCCAGCAGCGCGACAGGGCAGAACACTGAAGCTTTCTTT
J: TRBJ2-1; size: NA; V: TRBV2; D: NA; CDR3: CASSEIANEQFF; DNA: TGTGCCAGCAGTGAAATAGCCAATGAGCAGTTCTTC
J: TRBJ2-1; size: few; V: TRBV9; D: TRBD2; CDR3: CASSVATGTSGTNEQFF; DNA: TGTGCCAGCAGCGTAGCTACGGGGACTAGCGGGACCAATGAGCAGTTCTTC
J: TRBJ1-2; size: NA; V: TRBV7-8; D: NA; CDR3: CASSLSQDYGYTF; DNA: TGTGCCAGCAGCTTATCACAGGACTATGGCTACACCTTC
J: TRBJ2-2; size: NA; V: TRBV19; D: TRBD2; CDR3: CASSITSGKGELFF; DNA: TGTGCCAGTAGTATCACTAGCGGTAAAGGGGAGCTGTTTTTT
J: TRBJ2-3; size: NA; V: TRBV2; D: NA; CDR3: CASSVDYTDTQYF; DNA: TGTGCCAGCAGTGTAGACTACACAGATACGCAGTATTTT
J: TRBJ2-1; size: NA; V: TRBV7-9; D: NA; CDR3: CASSLGFRRAVYNEQFF; DNA: TGTGCCAGCAGCTTAGGGTTTAGGCGGGCGGTCTACAATGAGCAGTTCTTC
J: TRBJ2-1; size: NA; V: TRBV15; D: TRBD1; CDR3: CATSRDSGTGGFEQFF; DNA: TGTGCCACCAGCAGAGATTCTGGGACAGGGGGCTTTGAGCAGTTCTTC
J: TRBJ2-7; size: few; V: TRBV28; D: NA; CDR3: CASSRRDTVPIGYF; DNA: TGTGCCAGCAGCCGCCGGGACACCGTCCCTATAGGGTACTTC
J: TRBJ2-2; size: once; V: TRBV2; D: TRBD2; CDR3: CASSYSGSTGELFF; DNA: TGTGCCAGCAGTTACAGCGGGAGCACCGGGGAGCTGTTTTTT
J: TRBJ2-4; size: once; V: TRBV13; D: NA; CDR3: CASSLGVTGLEGLAKNIQYF; DNA: TGTGCCAGCAGCTTAGGCGTAACGGGTTTGGAGGGTTTAGCCAAAAACATTCAGTACTTC
J: TRBJ1-1; size: few; V: TRBV7-9; D: NA; CDR3: CASSSRGNTEAFF; DNA: TGTGCCAGCAGCTCCAGGGGAAACACTGAAGCTTTCTTT